One and the same sample provided the 29 T cell receptor beta chains below, sequenced in a study of CD8+ T cells in alopecia areata. RNA was extracted and reverse transcribed into cDNA as the sequencing template. Profiling relied on immunoSEQ multiplex PCR, and the TCRdb table lists in-frame clones only, not all of them. The repertoire has just over 150,000 clones, approximately 53% of them found once; the top ten carry approximately 20%. The sample in question was CD8+ T cells sorted from blood, obtained at week 0. The receptor set was obtained from a human donor with alopecia areata.

This clone has only a few counts. V and J are TRBV21-1 and TRBJ2-7; TRBD1 reflects the table's D call only, with no check against the DNA. TRBV21-1 is an annotated pseudogene. The CDR3 covers 11 residues. The CDR3 nucleotides are TGTGCCAGCAGGGCCAGCTACGAGCAGTACTTC. This translates into CASRASYEQYF.

The rearrangement links TRBV5-1 to TRBJ1-1; D not resolved. Germline V gene lookup returns CDR1 SGHRS and CDR2 YFSETQ. V lost 4 bases and J lost 0, with 7 bases in between. The CDR3 extends over 13 amino acids. The CDR3 sequence is CASSHDLNTEAFF. The CDR3 DNA reads as TGCGCCAGCAGCCACGATTTGAACACTGAAGCTTTCTTT.

The chain joins TRBV19 to TRBJ2-7; 9 positions agree with TRBD1. The trim removed 9 bases at V and 1 base at J, leaving 16 bases unmatched. The V gene's germline CDR1 is LNHDA and CDR2 SQIVND (reference sequence). The CDR3 has 17 amino acids. In nucleotides, the CDR3 is TGTGCCAGCGGGCCGCATCCGGGACAGGGTGGATCCTACGAGCAGTACTTC. This sequence encodes CASGPHPGQGGSYEQYF.

The chain joins TRBV5-6 to TRBJ2-6; D possibly corresponds to TRBD1 (6 bases). The CDR3 length is 16 residues. Trimming left V 4 bases short and J 3 bases short, with 14 bases between. Germline CDR1 reads SGHDT; CDR2 reads YYEEEE. The CDR3 coding sequence is TGTGCCAGCAGCCGACTACAGACAGGTGGGGCCAACGTCCTGACTTTC. Its protein product is CASSRLQTGGANVLTF.

This clone showed up just a few times. The chain's CDR3 is CASTYGGEAFF. Here the CDR3 DNA reads TGTGCCAGCACCTACGGGGGGGAAGCTTTCTTT. The chain couples TRBV13 to TRBJ1-1; D perhaps matches TRBD1 (5 bases). This CDR3 has 11 amino acids. V lost 7 bases, J lost 8 bases, and 11 bases lay in between. Looked up from germline, CDR1 is PRHDT and CDR2 is FYEKMQ (reference sequence).

This chain joins TRBV6-5 and TRBJ1-1; possible D gene TRBD1, 5 bases. Germline CDR1 is MNHEY and CDR2 is SVGAGI. Trimming stripped 0 bases from V and 5 bases from J, with 13 bases between. This CDR3 spans 15 amino acids. The CDR3 sequence is CASSYSAGLGTEAFF. Here the CDR3 DNA reads TGTGCCAGCAGTTACTCGGCGGGGCTGGGGACTGAAGCTTTCTTT.

The chain recombines TRBV4-1 with TRBJ2-1; no firm D call. Germline V lookup: CDR1 MGHRA, CDR2 YSYEKL. The length of the CDR3 is 14 residues. V dropped 0 bases and J dropped 5 bases, with 8 bases sitting between them. CDR3 in DNA: TGCGCCAGCAGCCAAGATTCCGGAAACAATGAGCAGTTCTTC. It encodes CASSQDSGNNEQFF.

This sequence joins TRBV5-1 and TRBJ2-3; possibly TRBD1 or TRBD2 for D (5 bases each). Trimming left V 2 bases short and J 0 bases short, with 16 bases between. The CDR3 is made up of 17 amino acids. Germline assignment: CDR1 SGHRS and CDR2 YFSETQ. The CDR3: CASSLRGGRESTDTQYF. The CDR3 DNA reads as TGCGCCAGCAGCTTAAGAGGTGGCAGGGAGAGCACAGATACGCAGTATTTT.

This clone was detected only a few times. V usage is TRBV7-2 and J usage is TRBJ2-6, with TRBD2 identical over 7 bases. Per germline, CDR1 SGHTA and CDR2 FQGNSA. The CDR3 extends over 18 amino acids. With V trimmed by 5 bases and J by 1 base, 11 bases remained unmatched. The CDR3 region has the DNA TGTGCCAGCAGCCGCCGCGGGGAGGGAATATCTGGGGCCAACGTCCTGACTTTC. Translated, it gives CASSRRGEGISGANVLTF.

This clone occurred a few times. The chain couples TRBV29-1 to TRBJ2-1; D is uncertain. Between the trimmed V and J ends, which lost 0 bases and 4 bases, there was a span of 10 bases. The CDR3 sequence is 14 residues long. From germline, CDR1 is SQVTM and CDR2 ANQGSEA. The CDR3 DNA reads TGCAGCGTTGAAGAGTTCGACGAGTACAATGAGCAGTTCTTC. Its translation is CSVEEFDEYNEQFF.

This chain connects TRBV27 to TRBJ2-7, with D possibly being TRBD1 (6 bases). V dropped 7 bases and J dropped 5 bases, with 12 bases sitting between them. Germline V gene sequence: CDR1 MNHEY, CDR2 SMNVEV (reference sequence). The CDR3 extends over 12 amino acids. CDR3 DNA sequence: TGTGCCAGCACAGGACAGCTCGACGAGCAGTACTTC. Its translation: CASTGQLDEQYF.

The J gene is TRBJ2-2, the V gene TRBV30, with TRBD1 identical over 9 bases. Germline CDR1 GTSNPN, CDR2 SVGIG (reference sequence). The ends lost 4 bases at V and 4 bases at J; junction bases unmatched: 7. The CDR3 spans 15 residues. The CDR3 loop reads CAWTAGQGITGELFF. The CDR3 DNA follows: TGTGCCTGGACTGCGGGACAGGGAATCACCGGGGAGCTGTTTTTT.

The chain joins TRBV2 to TRBJ1-1; D uncertain. Germline CDR1 and CDR2: SNHLY and FYNNEI. This CDR3 spans 12 amino acids. V lost 8 bases and J 0 bases, leaving 7 bases between the germline ends. The CDR3 DNA follows: TGTGCCAGCGGACGGTTGAACACTGAAGCTTTCTTT. Translated, it gives CASGRLNTEAFF.

The rearrangement links TRBV9 to TRBJ1-2; D perhaps matches TRBD1 (5 bases). Per germline, CDR1 SGDLS and CDR2 YYNGEE. V was shortened by 3 bases and J by 10 bases, with 13 bases between the two germline ends. The CDR3 has 12 residues. CDR3 in amino acids: CASSGERDSYTF. The CDR3 DNA reads TGTGCCAGCAGCGGGGAAAGGGACTCCTACACCTTC.

V usage is TRBV5-1 and J usage is TRBJ2-1; 10 bases line up with TRBD2. Germline trimming cut 1 base from V and 6 bases from J; bases unmatched to any gene: 4. CDR3 size: 15 residues. CDR1 and CDR2 from the germline V gene are SGHRS and YFSETQ. CDR3 DNA sequence: TGCGCCAGCAGCTTGACTAGCGGGGTAGGCAATGAGCAGTTCTTC. This gives the protein CASSLTSGVGNEQFF.

This clone has only a few counts. The V and J genes are TRBV4-3 and TRBJ2-5; D uncertain. V was trimmed by 0 bases and J by 5 bases, leaving 7 bases between them. From germline, CDR1 is LGHNA and CDR2 YSLEER. This CDR3 is 13 amino acids long. For the CDR3, the DNA is TGCGCCAGCAGCCAAGACAAGGAGGAGACCCAGTACTTC. Its translation: CASSQDKEETQYF.

The V call is TRBV19, the J call TRBJ2-6; 7 positions agree with TRBD1. After removal of 3 bases from V and 0 bases from J, the junction contained 5 bases not matched to a gene. This CDR3 is built from 17 residues. The germline CDR1 and CDR2 sequences are LNHDA and SQIVND (reference sequence). This CDR3 reads CASSIDREGSGANVLTF. CDR3 in DNA: TGTGCCAGTAGTATCGACAGGGAAGGCTCTGGGGCCAACGTCCTGACTTTC.

This clone was seen only a few times. The CDR3 region is CASRTLKGADTQYF. CDR3 bases: TGTGCCAGCAGAACCCTCAAGGGGGCAGATACGCAGTATTTT. The J gene is TRBJ2-3, the V gene TRBV6-5; possible D gene TRBD1, 6 bases. V lost 6 bases to trimming and J lost 4 bases, with 14 bases between them. CDR1 MNHEY and CDR2 SVGAGI come from the germline V gene. The CDR3 runs to 14 residues.

The genes are TRBV10-3 and TRBJ2-7; D gene unclear. Trimming shortened V by 8 bases and J by 0 bases, and 11 bases separated the two germline ends. The germline CDR1 and CDR2 sequences are ENHRY and SYGVKD. This CDR3 contains 13 residues. The CDR3 nucleotides read TGTGCCATCTGGTCGACGGACTCCTACGAGCAGTACTTC. Protein product: CAIWSTDSYEQYF.

There are a few counts of this clone. The CDR3 region has the DNA TGCGCCAGCAGCCAAGTCTCGACAGATACGCAGTATTTT. Translated, it gives CASSQVSTDTQYF. The rearrangement links TRBV4-3 to TRBJ2-3, with D hard to call. Looked up from germline, CDR1 is LGHNA and CDR2 is YSLEER. V lost 1 base and J 3 bases, leaving 5 bases between the germline ends. There are 13 residues in the CDR3.

This clone is a singleton in its sample. This rearrangement joins TRBV5-6 to TRBJ2-7; TRBD2 matches 12 bases. The CDR3 spans 15 residues. The V and J ends lost 4 bases and 3 bases, in that order; junction bases with no gene match: 5. CDR1 is SGHDT and CDR2 is YYEEEE in the germline V gene. The CDR3 region is CASSPWTSGVYEQYF. Written as DNA, the CDR3 is TGTGCCAGCAGCCCATGGACTAGCGGGGTCTACGAGCAGTACTTC.

The rearrangement joins TRBV29-1 to TRBJ2-7, with 9 bases aligning to TRBD1. The CDR3 contains 15 residues. Germline V gives CDR1 SQVTM, CDR2 ANQGSEA. Trimming took 4 bases from V and 2 from J; bases not matched to a gene: 9. The CDR3 sequence is CSVADLGQGPYEQYF. CDR3 DNA sequence: TGCAGCGTTGCGGATCTGGGACAGGGTCCCTACGAGCAGTACTTC.

This clone was found a few times. J is TRBJ2-5 and V is TRBV12-5; possible D gene TRBD2, 5 bases. In germline, CDR1 is LGHNT, CDR2 FRNRAP. V was cut by 5 bases and J by 5 bases, with 15 bases left in between. The CDR3 extends over 14 amino acids. This chain's CDR3 is CASGPPTGLETQYF. The CDR3 DNA follows: TGTGCTAGTGGTCCGCCTACGGGGTTGGAGACCCAGTACTTC.

Remarks on this clone: Germline is not matched at one junction end, which may reflect a read error. This chain uses TRBV4-3 with TRBJ2-1, with D perhaps matching TRBD1 (5 bases). Germline V gives CDR1 LGHNA, CDR2 YSLEER. This CDR3 spans 15 amino acids. The CDR3 sequence is CASSQVWGSDNEQFF. CDR3 nucleotide sequence: TGCGCCAGCAGCCAAGTGTGGGGCTCCGACAATGAGCAGTTCTTC.

The chain couples TRBV10-1 to TRBJ1-5; D call uncertain. Germline assignment: CDR1 WNHNN and CDR2 SYGVQD (reference sequence). The CDR3 consists of 15 residues. The V gene lost 3 bases and the J gene lost 5 bases, with 14 bases spanning the gap. CDR3 loop: CASSDGNLDYQPQHF. The DNA for the CDR3 is TGCGCCAGCAGTGACGGGAATTTGGACTATCAGCCCCAGCATTTT.

This clone was seen a handful of times. J is TRBJ1-1 and V is TRBV7-8; 7 nucleotides agree with TRBD1. Losses at the gene ends were 6 bases for V and 6 bases for J; bases not matched to a gene: 13. There are 15 residues in the CDR3. Per the germline V gene, CDR1 is SGHVS and CDR2 is FQNEAQ. CDR3 in DNA: TGTGCCAGCAGACTTACAGGGGCAGAGGGGGCTGAAGCTTTCTTT. Its protein product is CASRLTGAEGAEAFF.

This clone was observed a few times. The chain uses TRBV9 and TRBJ1-5; no reliable D call. Germline assignment: CDR1 SGDLS and CDR2 YYNGEE. Trimming took 4 bases from V and 0 from J, leaving 5 bases between them. The CDR3 extends over 13 amino acids. CDR3 nucleotides: TGTGCCAGCAGCCCCAGTAGCAATCAGCCCCAGCATTTT. This encodes CASSPSSNQPQHF.

This chain connects TRBV6-1 to TRBJ1-5, with 7 positions matching TRBD1. Trimming removed 0 bases from V and 4 bases from J; junction bases left unmatched: 3. CDR3 length: 15 residues. Germline CDR1 reads MNHNS; CDR2 reads SASEGT. This CDR3 is CASSEAGQLNQPQHF. CDR3 nucleotides: TGTGCCAGCAGTGAAGCGGGACAGCTAAATCAGCCCCAGCATTTT.

V usage is TRBV7-6 and J usage is TRBJ2-1, with D possibly TRBD1 on 5 matching bases. CDR3 length: 13 residues. V lost 6 bases and J lost 2, with 8 bases in between. The germline V gene has CDR1 SGHVS and CDR2 FNYEAQ. The CDR3 DNA is TGTGCCAGCAGTTCGGACACCTACAATGAGCAGTTCTTC. This codes for CASSSDTYNEQFF.